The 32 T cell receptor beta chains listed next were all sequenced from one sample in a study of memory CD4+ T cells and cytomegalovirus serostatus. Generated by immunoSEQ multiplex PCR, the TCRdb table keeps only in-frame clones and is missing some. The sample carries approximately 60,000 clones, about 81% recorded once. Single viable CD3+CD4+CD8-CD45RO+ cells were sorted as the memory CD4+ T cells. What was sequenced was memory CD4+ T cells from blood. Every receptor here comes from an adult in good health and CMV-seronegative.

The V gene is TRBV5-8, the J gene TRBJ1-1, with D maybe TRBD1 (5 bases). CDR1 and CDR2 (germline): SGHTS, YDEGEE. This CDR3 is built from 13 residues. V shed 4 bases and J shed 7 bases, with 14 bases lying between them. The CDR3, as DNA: TGTGCCAGCAGCGCGGGACGGAAGTTTGAAGCTTTCTTT. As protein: CASSAGRKFEAFF.

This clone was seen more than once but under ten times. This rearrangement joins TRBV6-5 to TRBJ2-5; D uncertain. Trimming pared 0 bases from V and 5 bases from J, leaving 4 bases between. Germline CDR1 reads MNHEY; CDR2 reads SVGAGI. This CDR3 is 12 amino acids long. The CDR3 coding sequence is TGTGCCAGCAGTTACTCGTCGGAGACCCAGTACTTC. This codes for CASSYSSETQYF.

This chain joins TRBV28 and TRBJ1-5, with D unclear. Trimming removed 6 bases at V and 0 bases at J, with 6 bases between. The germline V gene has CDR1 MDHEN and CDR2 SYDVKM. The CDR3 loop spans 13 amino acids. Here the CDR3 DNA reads TGTGCCAGCAGGAGGAGTAGCAATCAGCCCCAGCATTTT. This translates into CASRRSSNQPQHF.

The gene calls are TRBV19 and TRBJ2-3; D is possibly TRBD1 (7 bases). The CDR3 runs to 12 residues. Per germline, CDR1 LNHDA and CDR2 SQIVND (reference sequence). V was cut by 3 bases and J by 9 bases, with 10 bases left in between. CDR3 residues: CASSMTGRTQYF. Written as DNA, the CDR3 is TGTGCCAGTAGTATGACAGGGAGGACGCAGTATTTT. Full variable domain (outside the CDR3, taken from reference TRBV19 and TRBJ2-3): DGGITQSPKYLFRKEGQNVTLSCEQNLNHDAMYWYRQDPGQGLRLIYYSQIVNDFQKGDIAEGYSVSREKKESFPLTVTSAQKNPTAFYLCASSMTGRTQYFGPGTRLTVL.

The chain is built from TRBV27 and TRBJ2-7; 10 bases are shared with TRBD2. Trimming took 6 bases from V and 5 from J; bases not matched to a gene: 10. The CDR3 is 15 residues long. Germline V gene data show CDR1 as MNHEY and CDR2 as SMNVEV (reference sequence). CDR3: CASSPLSGRLNEQYF. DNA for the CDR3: TGTGCCAGCAGCCCCCTTAGCGGGAGGCTCAACGAGCAGTACTTC.

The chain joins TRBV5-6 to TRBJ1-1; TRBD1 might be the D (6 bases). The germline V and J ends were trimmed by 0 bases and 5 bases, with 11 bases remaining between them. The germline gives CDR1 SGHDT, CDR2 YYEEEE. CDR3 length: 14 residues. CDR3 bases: TGTGCCAGCAGCTTGGGACAAAGGGGGACTGAAGCTTTCTTT. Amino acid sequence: CASSLGQRGTEAFF.

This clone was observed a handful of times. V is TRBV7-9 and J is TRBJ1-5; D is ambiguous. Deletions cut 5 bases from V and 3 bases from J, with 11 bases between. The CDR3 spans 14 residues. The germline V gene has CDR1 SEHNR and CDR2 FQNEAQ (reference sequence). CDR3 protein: CASSPSGFNQPQHF. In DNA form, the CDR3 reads TGTGCCAGCAGCCCTTCGGGGTTCAATCAGCCCCAGCATTTT.

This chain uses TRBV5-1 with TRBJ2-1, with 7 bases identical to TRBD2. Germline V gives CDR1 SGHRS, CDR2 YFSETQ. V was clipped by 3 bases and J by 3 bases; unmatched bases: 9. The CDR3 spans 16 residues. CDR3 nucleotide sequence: TGCGCCAGCAGCTCCGGCGGGACTACATACTACAATGAGCAGTTCTTC. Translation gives CASSSGGTTYYNEQFF. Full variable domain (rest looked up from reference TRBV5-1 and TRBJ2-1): KAGVTQTPRYLIKTRGQQVTLSCSPISGHRSVSWYQQTPGQGLQFLFEYFSETQRNKGNFPGRFSGRQFSNSRSEMNVSTLELGDSALYLCASSSGGTTYYNEQFFGPGTRLTVL.

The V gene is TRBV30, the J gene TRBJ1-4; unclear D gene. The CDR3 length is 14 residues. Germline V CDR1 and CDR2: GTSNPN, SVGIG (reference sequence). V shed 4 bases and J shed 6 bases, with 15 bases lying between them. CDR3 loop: CAWTPGLGHEKLFF. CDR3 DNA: TGTGCCTGGACCCCCGGCTTAGGTCATGAAAAACTGTTTTTT.

CDR3: CASSYSLAGGHGETQYF. For the CDR3, the DNA is TGTGCCAGCAGCTATTCTTTAGCGGGAGGGCATGGGGAGACCCAGTACTTC. V and J are TRBV5-4 and TRBJ2-5, with TRBD2 identical over 11 bases. V lost 3 bases to trimming and J lost 5 bases; unmatched junction nucleotides: 12. The germline V gene encodes CDR1 SGHNT and CDR2 YYREEE (reference sequence). CDR3 length equals 17 residues. Together with reference TRBV5-4 and TRBJ2-5, the CDR3 gives the full variable domain: ETGVTQSPTHLIKTRGQQVTLRCSSQSGHNTVSWYQQALGQGPQFIFQYYREEENGRGNFPPRFSGLQFPNYSSELNVNALELDDSALYLCASSYSLAGGHGETQYFGPGTRLLVL.

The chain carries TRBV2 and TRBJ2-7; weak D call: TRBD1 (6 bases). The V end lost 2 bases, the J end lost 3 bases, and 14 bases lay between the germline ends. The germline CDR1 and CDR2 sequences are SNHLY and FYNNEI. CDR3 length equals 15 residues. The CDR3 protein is CASSESPAGDYEQYF. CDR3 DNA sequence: TGTGCCAGCAGTGAAAGTCCGGCAGGGGACTACGAGCAGTACTTC.

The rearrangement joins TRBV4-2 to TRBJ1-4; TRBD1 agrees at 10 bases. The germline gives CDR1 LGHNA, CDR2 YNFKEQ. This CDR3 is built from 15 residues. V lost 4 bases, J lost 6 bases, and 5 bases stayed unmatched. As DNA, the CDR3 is TGTGCCAGCAGCCCCCGAGACAGGGGGCATGAAAAACTGTTTTTT. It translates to CASSPRDRGHEKLFF.

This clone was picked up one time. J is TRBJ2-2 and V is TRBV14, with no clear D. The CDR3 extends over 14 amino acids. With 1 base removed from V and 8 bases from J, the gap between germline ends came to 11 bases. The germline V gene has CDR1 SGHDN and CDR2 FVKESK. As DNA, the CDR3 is TGTGCCAGCAGCCAAGTGCGGACCAGTGGGGAGCTGTTTTTT. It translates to CASSQVRTSGELFF. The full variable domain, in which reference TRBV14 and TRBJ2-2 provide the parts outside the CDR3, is EAGVTQFPSHSVIEKGQTVTLRCDPISGHDNLYWYRRVMGKEIKFLLHFVKESKQDESGMPNNRFLAERTGGTYSTLKVQPAELEDSGVYFCASSQVRTSGELFFGEGSRLTVL.

The chain's CDR3 is CASSSPATDTQYF. In DNA, the CDR3 is TGCGCCAGCAGCTCTCCCGCCACAGATACGCAGTATTTT. The chain carries TRBV5-1 and TRBJ2-3, with D unresolved. Germline V gene lookup returns CDR1 SGHRS and CDR2 YFSETQ. The V end lost 3 bases, the J end lost 2 bases, and 7 bases lay between the germline ends. This CDR3 region has 13 residues.

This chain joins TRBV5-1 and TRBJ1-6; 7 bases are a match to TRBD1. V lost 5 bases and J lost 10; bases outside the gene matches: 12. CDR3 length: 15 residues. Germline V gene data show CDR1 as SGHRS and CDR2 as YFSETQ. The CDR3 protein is CASSFTGGDRSPLHF. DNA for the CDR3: TGCGCCAGCAGTTTTACAGGAGGGGACAGATCACCCCTCCACTTT.

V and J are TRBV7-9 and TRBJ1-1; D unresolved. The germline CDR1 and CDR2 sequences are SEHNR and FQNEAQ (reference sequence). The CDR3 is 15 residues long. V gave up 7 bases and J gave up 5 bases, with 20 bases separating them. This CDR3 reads CASTLSSQTQTEAFF. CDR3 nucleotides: TGTGCCAGCACCCTTAGTTCCCAAACGCAAACTGAAGCTTTCTTT.

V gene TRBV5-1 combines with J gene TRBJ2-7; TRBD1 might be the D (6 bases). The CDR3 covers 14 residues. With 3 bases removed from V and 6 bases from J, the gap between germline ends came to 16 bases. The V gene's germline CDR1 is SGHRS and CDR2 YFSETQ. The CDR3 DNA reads TGCGCCAGCAGCTGGGATGGGGGCAATCGCGAGCAGTACTTC. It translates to CASSWDGGNREQYF.

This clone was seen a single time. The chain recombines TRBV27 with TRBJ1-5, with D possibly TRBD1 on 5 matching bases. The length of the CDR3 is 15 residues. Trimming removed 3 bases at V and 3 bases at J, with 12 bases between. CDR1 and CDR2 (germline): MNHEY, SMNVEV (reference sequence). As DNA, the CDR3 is TGTGCCAGCAGTTTCGTCGGGGGAAACAATCAGCCCCAGCATTTT. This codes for CASSFVGGNNQPQHF.

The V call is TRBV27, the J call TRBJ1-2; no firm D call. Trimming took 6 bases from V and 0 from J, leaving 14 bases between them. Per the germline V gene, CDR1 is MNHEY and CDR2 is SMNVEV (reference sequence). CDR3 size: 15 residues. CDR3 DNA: TGTGCCAGCAGCCCCGACTTTGTCACTAACTATGGCTACACCTTC. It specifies CASSPDFVTNYGYTF.

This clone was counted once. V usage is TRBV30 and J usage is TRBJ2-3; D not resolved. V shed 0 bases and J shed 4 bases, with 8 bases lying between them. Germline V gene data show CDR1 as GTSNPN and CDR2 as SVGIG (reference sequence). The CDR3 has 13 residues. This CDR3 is CAWSVRSADTQYF. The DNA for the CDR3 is TGTGCCTGGAGTGTCCGCAGCGCAGATACGCAGTATTTT.

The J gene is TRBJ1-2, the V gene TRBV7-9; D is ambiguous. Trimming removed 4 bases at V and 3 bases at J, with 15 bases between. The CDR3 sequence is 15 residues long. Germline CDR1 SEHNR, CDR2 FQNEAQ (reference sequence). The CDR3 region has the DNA TGTGCCAGCAGCTCAAGGACGGGTTTAGACTATGGCTACACCTTC. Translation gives CASSSRTGLDYGYTF.

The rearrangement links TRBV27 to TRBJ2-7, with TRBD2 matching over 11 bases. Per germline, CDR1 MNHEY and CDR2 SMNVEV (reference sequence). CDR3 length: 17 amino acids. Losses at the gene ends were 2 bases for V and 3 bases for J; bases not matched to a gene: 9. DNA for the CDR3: TGTGCCAGCAGTTTAATCGTTTCGGGACTAGCGGACTACGAGCAGTACTTC. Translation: CASSLIVSGLADYEQYF.

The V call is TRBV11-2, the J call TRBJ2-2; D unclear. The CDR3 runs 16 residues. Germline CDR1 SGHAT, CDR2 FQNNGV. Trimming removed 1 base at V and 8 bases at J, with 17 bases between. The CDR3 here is CASSLGGFVPGGELFF. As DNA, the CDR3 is TGTGCCAGCAGCTTAGGGGGATTTGTCCCCGGAGGGGAGCTGTTTTTT.

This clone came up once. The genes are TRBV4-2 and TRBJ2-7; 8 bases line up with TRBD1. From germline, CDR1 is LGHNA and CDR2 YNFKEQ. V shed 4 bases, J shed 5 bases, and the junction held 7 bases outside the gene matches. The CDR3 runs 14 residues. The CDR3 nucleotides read TGTGCCAGCAGCCTGCTAGGACAGGGCCACGAGCAGTACTTC. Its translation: CASSLLGQGHEQYF.

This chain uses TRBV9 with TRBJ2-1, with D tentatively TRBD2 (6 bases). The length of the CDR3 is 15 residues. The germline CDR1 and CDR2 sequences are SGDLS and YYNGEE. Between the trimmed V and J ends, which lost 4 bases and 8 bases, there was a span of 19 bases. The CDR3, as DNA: TGTGCCAGCAGCCTCTCAACTAGCAGACGGGATGAGCAGTTCTTC. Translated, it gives CASSLSTSRRDEQFF. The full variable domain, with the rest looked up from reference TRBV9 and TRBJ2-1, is DSGVTQTPKHLITATGQRVTLRCSPRSGDLSVYWYQQSLDQGLQFLIQYYNGEERAKGNILERFSAQQFPDLHSELNLSSLELGDSALYFCASSLSTSRRDEQFFGPGTRLTVL.

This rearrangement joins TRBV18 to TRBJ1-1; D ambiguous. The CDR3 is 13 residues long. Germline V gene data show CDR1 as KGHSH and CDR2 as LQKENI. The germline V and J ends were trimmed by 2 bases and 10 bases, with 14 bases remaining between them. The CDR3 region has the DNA TGTGCCAGCTCACCATCCGCTAGCCGGGGAGCTTTCTTT. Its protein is CASSPSASRGAFF. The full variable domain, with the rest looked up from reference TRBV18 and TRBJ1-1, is NAGVMQNPRHLVRRRGQEARLRCSPMKGHSHVYWYRQLPEEGLKFMVYLQKENIIDESGMPKERFSAEFPKEGPSILRIQQVVRGDSAAYFCASSPSASRGAFFGQGTRLTVV.

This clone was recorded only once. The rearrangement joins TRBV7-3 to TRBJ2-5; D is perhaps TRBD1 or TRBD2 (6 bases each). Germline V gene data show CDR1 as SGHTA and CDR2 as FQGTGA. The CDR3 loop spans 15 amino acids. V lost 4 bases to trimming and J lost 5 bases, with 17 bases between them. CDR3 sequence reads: CASSSSETGGETQYF. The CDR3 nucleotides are TGTGCCAGCAGCTCCTCAGAGACAGGAGGGGAGACCCAGTACTTC. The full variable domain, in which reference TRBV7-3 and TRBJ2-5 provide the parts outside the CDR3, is GAGVSQTPSNKVTEKGKYVELRCDPISGHTALYWYRQSLGQGPEFLIYFQGTGAADDSGLPNDRFFAVRPEGSVSTLKIQRTERGDSAVYLCASSSSETGGETQYFGPGTRLLVL.

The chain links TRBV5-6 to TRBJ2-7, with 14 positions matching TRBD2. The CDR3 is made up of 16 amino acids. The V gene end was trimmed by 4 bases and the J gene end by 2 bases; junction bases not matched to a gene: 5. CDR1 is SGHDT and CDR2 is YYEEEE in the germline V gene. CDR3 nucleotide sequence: TGTGCCAGCAGCACGGGACTAGCGGGAGTCCCCTACGAGCAGTACTTC. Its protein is CASSTGLAGVPYEQYF.

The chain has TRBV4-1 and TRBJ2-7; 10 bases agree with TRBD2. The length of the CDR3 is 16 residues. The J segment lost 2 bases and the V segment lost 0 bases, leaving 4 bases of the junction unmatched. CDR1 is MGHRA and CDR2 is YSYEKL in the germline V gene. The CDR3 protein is CASSQDRSGRAYEQYF. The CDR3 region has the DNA TGCGCCAGCAGCCAAGATAGGAGCGGGAGGGCCTACGAGCAGTACTTC.

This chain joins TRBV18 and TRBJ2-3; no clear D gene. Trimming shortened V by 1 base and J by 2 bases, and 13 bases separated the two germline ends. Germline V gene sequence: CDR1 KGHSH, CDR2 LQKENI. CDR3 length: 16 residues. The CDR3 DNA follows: TGTGCCAGCTCACCACAAAATCCCTACAACACAGATACGCAGTATTTT. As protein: CASSPQNPYNTDTQYF.

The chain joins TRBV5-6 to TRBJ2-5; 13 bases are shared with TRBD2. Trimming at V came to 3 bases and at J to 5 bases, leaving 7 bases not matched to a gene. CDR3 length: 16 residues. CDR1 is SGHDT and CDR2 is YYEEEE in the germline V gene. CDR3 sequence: CASSSSGLAGPETQYF. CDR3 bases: TGTGCCAGCAGCTCCTCGGGACTAGCGGGACCGGAGACCCAGTACTTC.

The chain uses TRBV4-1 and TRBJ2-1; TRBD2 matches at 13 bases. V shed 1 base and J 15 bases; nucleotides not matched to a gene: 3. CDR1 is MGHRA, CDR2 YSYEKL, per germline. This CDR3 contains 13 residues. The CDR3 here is CASSQVLAGGPFF. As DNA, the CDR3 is TGCGCCAGCAGCCAAGTACTAGCGGGAGGGCCGTTCTTC.